The rows below give T cell receptor beta chains drawn from one sample of a study of blood T cell repertoires in COVID-19. Profiling relied on immunoSEQ multiplex PCR, and the TCRdb table lists in-frame clones only, not all of them. The profile shows 20,000 or so clones, under 95% of them singletons. Sequencing used peripheral blood. These receptors originate from a human donor in a cohort sampled during active COVID-19. Both conserved end residues are part of each CDR3. A D gene is named only where the DNA matches it firmly. Expanded clones are given a class, and other clones once, few, many or no size at all.

clone size,D gene,V gene,CDR3 length,J gene,CDR3 protein,CDR3 DNA
NA,NA,TRBV4-3,14,TRBJ1-2,CASSQETYDYGYTF,TGCGCCAGCAGCCAGGAGACGTATGACTATGGCTACACCTTC
once,NA,TRBV7-2,18,TRBJ1-2,CASSLVGNGGRANYGYTF,TGTGCCAGCAGCTTAGTCGGGAATGGCGGCAGAGCTAACTATGGCTACACCTTC
NA,NA,TRBV9,15,TRBJ2-5,CASSVDPGKVETQYF,TGTGCCAGCAGCGTAGACCCAGGAAAGGTGGAGACCCAGTACTTC
NA,TRBD2,TRBV5-1,15,TRBJ2-5,CASSGGLAGVETQYF,TGCGCCAGCAGCGGGGGACTAGCGGGAGTGGAGACCCAGTACTTC
NA,TRBD2,TRBV7-2,12,TRBJ2-3,CASSSDSGRQYF,TGTGCCAGCAGCTCGGATAGCGGGAGGCAGTATTTT
NA,NA,TRBV7-8,15,TRBJ1-1,CASSLATGLNTEAFF,TGTGCCAGCAGCTTAGCTACAGGGTTGAACACTGAAGCTTTCTTT
NA,NA,TRBV7-2,15,TRBJ1-5,CASSSSYNSNQPQHF,TGTGCCAGCAGCTCTTCATACAATAGCAATCAGCCCCAGCATTTT
NA,TRBD2,TRBV10-3,12,TRBJ2-1,CAIALAVNEQFF,TGTGCCATAGCCCTAGCGGTAAATGAGCAGTTCTTC
NA,TRBD2,TRBV27,11,TRBJ2-5,CASSPGGTQYF,TGTGCCAGCAGTCCGGGGGGGACCCAGTACTTC
NA,NA,TRBV4-1,15,TRBJ2-1,CASSQEFRVGNEQFF,TGCGCCAGCAGCCAAGAATTTCGCGTCGGCAATGAGCAGTTCTTC
NA,NA,TRBV7-8,12,TRBJ2-1,CASSPLTSEQFF,TGTGCCAGCAGCCCCCTGACTAGTGAGCAGTTCTTC
NA,NA,TRBV28,13,TRBJ2-5,CASRPGPLETQYF,TGTGCCAGCAGACCTGGGCCGCTAGAGACCCAGTACTTC
NA,TRBD1,TRBV11-3,15,TRBJ2-3,CASSSLTGSTDTQYF,TGTGCCAGCAGCTCCCTGACAGGGAGCACAGATACGCAGTATTTT
NA,TRBD1,TRBV3-1/TRBV3-2,14,TRBJ1-6,CASSSRDRNSPLHF,TGTGCCAGCAGCTCTCGGGACAGAAATTCACCCCTCCACTTT
once,NA,TRBV9,14,TRBJ2-1,CASSVFPTPVEQFF,TGTGCCAGCAGCGTTTTCCCAACCCCGGTGGAGCAGTTCTTC
NA,TRBD2,TRBV5-1,13,TRBJ2-1,CASWTSGGNEQFF,TGCGCCAGCTGGACTAGCGGGGGAAATGAGCAGTTCTTC
NA,TRBD1,TRBV25-1,15,TRBJ1-2,CASSDLQGARYGYTF,TGTGCCAGCAGTGATCTACAGGGGGCCCGGTATGGCTACACCTTC
NA,TRBD2,TRBV9,16,TRBJ2-1,CASSLPRTSGSNEQFF,TGTGCCAGCAGCTTACCGAGGACTAGCGGGAGTAATGAGCAGTTCTTC
NA,NA,TRBV10-3,15,TRBJ2-1,CASRGGVRSYNEQFF,TGTGCCTCAAGGGGGGGGGTGAGGTCCTACAATGAGCAGTTCTTC
NA,NA,TRBV30,13,TRBJ1-6,CAWAGPLRAPLHF,TGTGCCTGGGCGGGGCCCCTTAGGGCACCCCTCCACTTT
NA,TRBD2,TRBV4-3,17,TRBJ2-2,CASSQDLASGNTGELFF,TGCGCCAGCAGCCAAGATCTGGCTAGCGGAAACACCGGGGAGCTGTTTTTT
NA,NA,TRBV27,12,TRBJ2-3,CASSSNTDTQYF,TGTGCCAGCAGTTCTAACACAGATACGCAGTATTTT
NA,TRBD1,TRBV10-2,15,TRBJ1-5,CASSGGQGNDFTQHF,TGCGCCAGCAGTGGGGGACAGGGTAATGATTTCACCCAGCATTTT
NA,NA,TRBV5-8,15,TRBJ2-5,CASSQPPSTGETQYF,TGTGCCAGCAGCCAGCCACCTTCTACAGGGGAGACCCAGTACTTC
NA,NA,TRBV15,15,TRBJ2-1,CATSPTSSSYNEQFF,TGTGCCACCAGCCCGACTTCTAGCTCCTACAATGAGCAGTTCTTC
NA,NA,TRBV2,14,TRBJ1-2,CASSATVANYGYTF,TGTGCCAGCAGCGCGACAGTAGCTAACTATGGCTACACCTTC
NA,NA,TRBV7-9,14,TRBJ2-5,CASSLVGAQETQYF,TGTGCCAGCAGCTTAGTTGGGGCTCAAGAGACCCAGTACTTC
NA,TRBD1,TRBV24-1,14,TRBJ2-1,CALRGRGFYNEQFF,TGTGCCCTCAGGGGGAGAGGTTTCTACAATGAGCAGTTCTTC
NA,NA,TRBV7-2,16,TRBJ1-2,CASSSWGGRSNYGYTF,TGTGCCAGCAGCTCCTGGGGGGGAAGGTCAAACTATGGCTACACCTTC